This TCR beta chain was sequenced for a study of T cells after yellow fever vaccination. V dropped 4 bases and J dropped 1 base, with 14 bases sitting between them. Looked up from germline, CDR1 is SGHDT and CDR2 is YYEEEE. The CDR3 totals 15 residues. TCRdb recomputed calls from the 5' RACE reads with MiXCR, one row per CDR3 protein. The sample includes a few hundred thousand distinct CDR3 sequences, 5.2% seen only once; the top ten take around 3.3%. This sequence was found in a man aged 18 to 30 who received the YFV17D yellow fever vaccine. The sequencing here drew on CD4+ T cells sorted from PBMCs, taken on the day of the yellow fever booster vaccination. The genes are TRBV5-6 and TRBJ1-1; D unclear. Here the CDR3 reads CASSQTEGGNTEAFF. The CDR3, as DNA: TGTGCCAGCAGCCAAACAGAGGGCGGGAACACTGAAGCTTTCTTT. The full variable domain, completed using reference TRBV5-6 and TRBJ1-1, is DAGVTQSPTHLIKTRGQQVTLRCSPKSGHDTVSWYQQALGQGPQFIFQYYEEEERQRGNFPDRFSGHQFPNYSSELNVNALLLGDSALYLCASSQTEGGNTEAFFGQGTRLTVV.